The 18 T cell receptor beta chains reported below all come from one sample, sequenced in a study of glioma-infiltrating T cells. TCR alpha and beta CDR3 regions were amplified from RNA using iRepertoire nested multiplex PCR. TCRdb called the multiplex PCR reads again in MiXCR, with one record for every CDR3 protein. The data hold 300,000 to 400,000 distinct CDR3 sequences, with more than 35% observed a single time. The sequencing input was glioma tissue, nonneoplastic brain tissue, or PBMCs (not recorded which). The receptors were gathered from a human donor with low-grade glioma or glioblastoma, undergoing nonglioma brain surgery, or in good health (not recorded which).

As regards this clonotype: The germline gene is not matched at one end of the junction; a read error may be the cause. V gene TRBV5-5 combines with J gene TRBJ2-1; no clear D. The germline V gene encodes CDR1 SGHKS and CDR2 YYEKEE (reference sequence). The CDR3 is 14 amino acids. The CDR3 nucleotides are TGCGCCAGCAGCCCAACTCCCTCCTACAATGAGCAGTTCTTC. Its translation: CASSPTPSYNEQFF.

The CDR3 coding sequence is TGCGCCAGCAGCCAAGCCCTAGCGGGAGGAGGCTACGAGCAGTACTTC. It codes for CASSQALAGGGYEQYF. The rearrangement joins TRBV4-3 to TRBJ2-7, with 11 bases aligning to TRBD2. Per germline, CDR1 LGHNA and CDR2 YSLEER. The V gene end was trimmed by 1 base and the J gene end by 3 bases; junction bases not matched to a gene: 5. The CDR3 consists of 16 residues.

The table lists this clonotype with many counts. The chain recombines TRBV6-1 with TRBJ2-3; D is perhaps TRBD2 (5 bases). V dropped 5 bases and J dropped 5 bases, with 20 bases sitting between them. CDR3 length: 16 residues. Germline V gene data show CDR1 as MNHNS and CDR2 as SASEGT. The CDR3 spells CASSSQDGECGDTQYF. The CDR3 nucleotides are TGTGCCAGCAGTTCCCAGGACGGGGAGTGTGGAGATACGCAGTATTTT.

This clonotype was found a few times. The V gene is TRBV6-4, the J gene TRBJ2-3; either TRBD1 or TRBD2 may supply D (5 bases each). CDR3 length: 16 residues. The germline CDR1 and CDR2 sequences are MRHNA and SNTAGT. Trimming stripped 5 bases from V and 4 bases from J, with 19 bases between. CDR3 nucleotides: TGTGCCAGCAGTCTACGGGGTGGGGCGCGGTCAGATACGCAGTATTTT. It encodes CASSLRGGARSDTQYF.

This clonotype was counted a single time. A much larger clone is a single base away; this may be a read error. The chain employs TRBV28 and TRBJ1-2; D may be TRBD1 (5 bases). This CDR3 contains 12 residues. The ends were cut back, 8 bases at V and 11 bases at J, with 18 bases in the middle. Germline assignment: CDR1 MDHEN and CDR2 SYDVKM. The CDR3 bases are TGTGCCAGCGGTGGGACTCCGGTTAGTTACACCTTC. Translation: CASGGTPVSYTF.

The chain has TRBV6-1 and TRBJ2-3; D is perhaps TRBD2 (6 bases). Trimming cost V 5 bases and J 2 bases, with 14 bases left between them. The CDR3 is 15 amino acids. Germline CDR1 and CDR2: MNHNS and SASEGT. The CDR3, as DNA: TGTGCCAGCAGTCCTGGCGGGGCGTACACAGATACGCAGTATTTT. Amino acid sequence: CASSPGGAYTDTQYF.

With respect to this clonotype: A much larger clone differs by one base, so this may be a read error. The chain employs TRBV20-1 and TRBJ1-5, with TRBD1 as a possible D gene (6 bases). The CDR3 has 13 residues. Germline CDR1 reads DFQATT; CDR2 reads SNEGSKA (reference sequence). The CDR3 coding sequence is TGCAGTGCCTGGGACACAGGCAATAAGCCCCAGCATTTT. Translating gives CSAWDTGNKPQHF.

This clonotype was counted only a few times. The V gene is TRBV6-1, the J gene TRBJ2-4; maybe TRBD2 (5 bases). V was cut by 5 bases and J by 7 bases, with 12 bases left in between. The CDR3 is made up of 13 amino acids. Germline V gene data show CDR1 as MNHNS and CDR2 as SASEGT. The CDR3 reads CASSYREGNIQYF. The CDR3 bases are TGTGCCAGCAGTTACCGGGAAGGGAACATTCAGTACTTC.

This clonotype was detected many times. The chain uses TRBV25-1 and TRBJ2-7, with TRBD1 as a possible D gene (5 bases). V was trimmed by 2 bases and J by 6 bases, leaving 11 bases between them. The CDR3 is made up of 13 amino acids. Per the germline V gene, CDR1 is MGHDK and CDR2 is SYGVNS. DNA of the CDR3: TGTGCCAGCAGTGAACAGACAGTTAGCGAGCAGTACTTC. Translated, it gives CASSEQTVSEQYF.

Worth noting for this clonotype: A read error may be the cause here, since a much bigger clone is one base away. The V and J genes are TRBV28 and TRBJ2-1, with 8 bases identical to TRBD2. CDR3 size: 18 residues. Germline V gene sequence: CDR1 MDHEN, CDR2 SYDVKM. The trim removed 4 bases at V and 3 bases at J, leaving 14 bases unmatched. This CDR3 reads CASSSGLSGGSYYNEQFF. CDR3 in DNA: TGTGCCAGCAGTTCGGGGTTATCGGGGGGGAGCTACTACAATGAGCAGTTCTTC.

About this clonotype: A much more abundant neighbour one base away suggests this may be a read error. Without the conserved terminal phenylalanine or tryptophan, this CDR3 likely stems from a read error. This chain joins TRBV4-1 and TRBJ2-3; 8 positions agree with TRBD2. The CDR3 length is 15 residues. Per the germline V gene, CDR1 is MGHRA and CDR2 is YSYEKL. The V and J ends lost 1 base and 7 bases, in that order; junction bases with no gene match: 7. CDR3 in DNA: TGCGCCAGCAGCCAAGGAACTAGCGGAAGGAATACGCAGTATCTT. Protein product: CASSQGTSGRNTQYL.

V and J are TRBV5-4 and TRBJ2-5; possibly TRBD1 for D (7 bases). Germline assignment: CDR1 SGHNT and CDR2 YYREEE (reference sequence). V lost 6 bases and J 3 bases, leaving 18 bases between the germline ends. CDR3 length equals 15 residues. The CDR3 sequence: CASTVSGGPKETQYF. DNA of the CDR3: TGTGCCAGCACCGTATCAGGGGGGCCCAAAGAGACCCAGTACTTC.

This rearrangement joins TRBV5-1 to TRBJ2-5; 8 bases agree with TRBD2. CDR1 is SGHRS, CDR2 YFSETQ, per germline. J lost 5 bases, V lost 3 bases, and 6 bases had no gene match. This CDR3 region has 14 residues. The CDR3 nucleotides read TGCGCCAGCAGCTCAGCGGGAGCGGGGGAGACCCAGTACTTC. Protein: CASSSAGAGETQYF.

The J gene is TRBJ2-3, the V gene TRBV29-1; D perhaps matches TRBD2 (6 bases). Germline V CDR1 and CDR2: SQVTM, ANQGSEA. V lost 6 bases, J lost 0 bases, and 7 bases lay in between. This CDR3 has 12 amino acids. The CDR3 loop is CSVGRSTDTQYF. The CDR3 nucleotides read TGCAGCGTGGGGAGGAGCACAGATACGCAGTATTTT.

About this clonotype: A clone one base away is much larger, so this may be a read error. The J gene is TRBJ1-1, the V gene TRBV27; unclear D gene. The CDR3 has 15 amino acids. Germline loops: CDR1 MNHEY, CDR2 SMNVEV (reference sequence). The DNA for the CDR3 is TGTGCCAGCAGTTTCCGCCTCCCGACGAACACTGAAGCTTCCTTT. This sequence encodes CASSFRLPTNTEASF.

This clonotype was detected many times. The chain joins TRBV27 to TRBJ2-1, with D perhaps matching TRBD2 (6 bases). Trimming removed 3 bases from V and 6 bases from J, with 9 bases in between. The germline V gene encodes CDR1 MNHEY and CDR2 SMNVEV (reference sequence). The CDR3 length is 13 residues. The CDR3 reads CASSFGLINEQFF. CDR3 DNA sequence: TGTGCCAGCAGTTTTGGACTAATCAATGAGCAGTTCTTC.

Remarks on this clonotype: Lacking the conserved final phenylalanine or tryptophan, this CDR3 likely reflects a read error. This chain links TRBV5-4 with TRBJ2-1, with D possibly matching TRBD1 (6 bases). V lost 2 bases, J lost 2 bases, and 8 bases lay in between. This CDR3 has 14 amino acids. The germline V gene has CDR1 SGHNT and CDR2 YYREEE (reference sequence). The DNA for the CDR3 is TGTGCCAGCAGCTTTCGGACAGCCTACAATGAGCAGTTCCTC. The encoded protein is CASSFRTAYNEQFL.

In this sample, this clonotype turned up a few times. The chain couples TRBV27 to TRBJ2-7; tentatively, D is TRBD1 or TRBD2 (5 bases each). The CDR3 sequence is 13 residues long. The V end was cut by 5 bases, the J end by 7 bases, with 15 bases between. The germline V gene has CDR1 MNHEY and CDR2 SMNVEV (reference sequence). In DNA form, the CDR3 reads TGTGCCAGCAGTACCGGGACGCCCCGAGAGCAGTACTTC. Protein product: CASSTGTPREQYF.